This T cell receptor beta chain was sequenced during a study of blood T cell repertoires in COVID-19. Between the trimmed V and J ends, which lost 11 bases and 3 bases, there was a span of 13 bases. CDR1 and CDR2 (germline): LNHDA, SQIVND (reference sequence). The CDR3 loop spans 12 amino acids. TCRdb keeps only in-frame clones here, not all; method: immunoSEQ multiplex PCR. This sample carries 150,000 or so clones, around 84% of them seen once, and the ten largest clones take 35% to 40%. This receptor was identified in a human donor in a cohort sampled during active COVID-19. Sequencing used peripheral blood. The V call is TRBV19, the J call TRBJ1-2; D call uncertain. The CDR3 sequence is CARPEPYYGYTF. The CDR3 DNA is TGTGCCCGTCCCGAGCCGTACTATGGCTACACCTTC.